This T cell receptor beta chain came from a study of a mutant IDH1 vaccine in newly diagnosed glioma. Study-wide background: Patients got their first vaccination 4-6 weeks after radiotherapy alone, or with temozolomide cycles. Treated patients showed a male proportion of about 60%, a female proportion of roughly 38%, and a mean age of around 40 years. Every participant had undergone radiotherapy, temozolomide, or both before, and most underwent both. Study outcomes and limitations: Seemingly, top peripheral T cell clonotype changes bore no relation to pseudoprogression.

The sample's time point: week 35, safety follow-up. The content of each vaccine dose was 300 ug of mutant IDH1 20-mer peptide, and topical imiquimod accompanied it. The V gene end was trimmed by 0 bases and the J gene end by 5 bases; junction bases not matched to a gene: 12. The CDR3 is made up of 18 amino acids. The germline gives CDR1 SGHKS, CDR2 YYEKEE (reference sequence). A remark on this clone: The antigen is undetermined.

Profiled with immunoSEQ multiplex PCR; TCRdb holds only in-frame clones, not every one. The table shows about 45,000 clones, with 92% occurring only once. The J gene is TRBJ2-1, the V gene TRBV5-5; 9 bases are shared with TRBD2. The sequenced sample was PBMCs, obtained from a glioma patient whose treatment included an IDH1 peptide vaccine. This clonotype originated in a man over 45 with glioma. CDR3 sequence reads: CASSLGRSGRILDNEQFF. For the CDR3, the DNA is TGTGCCAGCAGCTTGGGTCGAAGCGGGAGGATTTTGGACAATGAGCAGTTCTTC.